Listed here is a single T cell receptor beta chain. Its specificity is unknown. This sample is part of a study of lymphopenia after photon versus proton radiotherapy. Study results and limitations: Post-nadir TCR diversity decline inversely tracked overall survival among those who died. Relative stability marked proton patients; photon patients lost diversity and naive cells. After lymphocyte nadir, photon-treated repertoires showed oligoclonal expansion, especially CD8+ Temra.

Germline V CDR1 and CDR2: SQVTM, ANQGSEA. V was pared by 7 bases and J by 5 bases, with 11 bases of the junction left unmatched. This CDR3 region has 15 residues. Sequencing was performed with immunoSEQ multiplex PCR; in TCRdb, only in-frame clones are kept and a portion is missing. The sample carries some 30,000 clones, roughly 94% recorded once. The rearrangement joins TRBV29-1 to TRBJ2-2; 9 bases fit TRBD1. Sample: peripheral blood, taken from a patient treated with photon-based radiotherapy. This TCR came from a woman aged 45 to 65 with cholangiocarcinoma. CDR3 coding DNA: TGCAGCGCCTCACAGGGGGCTTTTGATACCGGGGAGCTGTTTTTT. Its protein is CSASQGAFDTGELFF.